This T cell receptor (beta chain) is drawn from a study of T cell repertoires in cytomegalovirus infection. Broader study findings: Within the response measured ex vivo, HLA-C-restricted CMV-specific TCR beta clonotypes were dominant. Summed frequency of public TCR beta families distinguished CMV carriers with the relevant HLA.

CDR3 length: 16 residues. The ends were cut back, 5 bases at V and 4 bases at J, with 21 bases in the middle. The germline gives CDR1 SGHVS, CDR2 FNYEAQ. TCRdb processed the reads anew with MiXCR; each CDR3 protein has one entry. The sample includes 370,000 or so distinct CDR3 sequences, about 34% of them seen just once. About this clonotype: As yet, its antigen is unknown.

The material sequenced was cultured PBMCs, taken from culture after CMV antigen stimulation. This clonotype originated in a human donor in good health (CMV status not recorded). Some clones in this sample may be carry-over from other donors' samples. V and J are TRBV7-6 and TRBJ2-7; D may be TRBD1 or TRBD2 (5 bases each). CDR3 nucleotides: TGTGCCAGCAGCCTAGAACCGACAGTTCGGGGTTACGAGCAGTACTTC. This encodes CASSLEPTVRGYEQYF.